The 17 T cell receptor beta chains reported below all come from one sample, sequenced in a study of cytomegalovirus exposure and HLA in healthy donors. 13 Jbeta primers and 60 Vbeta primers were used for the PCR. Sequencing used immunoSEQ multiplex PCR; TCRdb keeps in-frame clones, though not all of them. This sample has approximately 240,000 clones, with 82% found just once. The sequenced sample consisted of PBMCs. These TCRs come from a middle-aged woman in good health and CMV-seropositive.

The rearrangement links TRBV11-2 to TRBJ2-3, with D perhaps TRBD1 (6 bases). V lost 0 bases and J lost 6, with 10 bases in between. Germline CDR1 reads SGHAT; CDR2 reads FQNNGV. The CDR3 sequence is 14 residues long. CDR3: CASSLERGSDTQYF. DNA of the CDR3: TGTGCCAGCAGCTTAGAAAGGGGGTCCGATACGCAGTATTTT.

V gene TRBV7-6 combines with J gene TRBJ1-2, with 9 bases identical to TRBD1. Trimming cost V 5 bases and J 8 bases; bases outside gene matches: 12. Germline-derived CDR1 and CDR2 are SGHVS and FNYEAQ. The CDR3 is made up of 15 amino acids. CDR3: CASSPPQGAHRGYTF. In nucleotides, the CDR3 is TGTGCCAGCAGCCCTCCACAGGGGGCGCATCGGGGCTACACCTTC.

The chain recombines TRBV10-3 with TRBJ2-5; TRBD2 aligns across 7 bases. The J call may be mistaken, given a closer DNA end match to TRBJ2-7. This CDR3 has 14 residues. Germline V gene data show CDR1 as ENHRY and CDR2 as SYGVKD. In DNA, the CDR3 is TGTGCCATCGGAATCACGGGAGGACGATACGAGCAGTACTTC. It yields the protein CAIGITGGRYEQYF.

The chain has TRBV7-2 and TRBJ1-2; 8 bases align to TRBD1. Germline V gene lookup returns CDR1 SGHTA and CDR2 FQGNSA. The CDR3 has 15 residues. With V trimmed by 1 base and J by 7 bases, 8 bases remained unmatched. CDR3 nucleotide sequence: TGTGCCAGCAGCTTAGTGGGACAGGTCTTCGTTGGCTACACCTTC. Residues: CASSLVGQVFVGYTF. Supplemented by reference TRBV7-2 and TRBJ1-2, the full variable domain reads GAGVSQSPSNKVTEKGKDVELRCDPISGHTALYWYRQSLGQGLEFLIYFQGNSAPDKSGLPSDRFSAERTGGSVSTLTIQRTQQEDSAVYLCASSLVGQVFVGYTFGSGTRLTVV.

The CDR3 loop reads CASSEGQGYTF. In DNA, the CDR3 is TGTGCCAGCAGTGAAGGGCAGGGGTACACCTTC. J is TRBJ1-2 and V is TRBV2; maybe TRBD1 (6 bases). The CDR3 runs to 11 residues. The germline CDR1 and CDR2 sequences are SNHLY and FYNNEI. Trimming shortened V by 1 base and J by 11 bases, and 8 bases separated the two germline ends.

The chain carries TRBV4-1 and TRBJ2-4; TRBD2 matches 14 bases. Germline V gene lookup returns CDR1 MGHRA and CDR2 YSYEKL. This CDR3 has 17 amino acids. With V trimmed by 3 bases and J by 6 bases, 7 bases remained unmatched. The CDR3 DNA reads TGCGCCAGCAGCCAGGGACTAGCGGGGGACGTGGTAAACATTCAGTACTTC. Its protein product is CASSQGLAGDVVNIQYF.

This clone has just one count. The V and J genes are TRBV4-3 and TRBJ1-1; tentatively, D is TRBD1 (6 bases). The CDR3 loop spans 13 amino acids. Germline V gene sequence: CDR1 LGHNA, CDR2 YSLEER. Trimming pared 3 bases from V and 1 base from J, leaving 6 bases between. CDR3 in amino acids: CASSHRGNTEAFF. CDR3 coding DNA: TGCGCCAGCAGCCACAGGGGGAACACTGAAGCTTTCTTT.

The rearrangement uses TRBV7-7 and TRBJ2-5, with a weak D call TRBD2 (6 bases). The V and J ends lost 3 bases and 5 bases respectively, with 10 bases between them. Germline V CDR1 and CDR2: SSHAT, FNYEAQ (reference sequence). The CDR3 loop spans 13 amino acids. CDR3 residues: CASSLGTPETQYF. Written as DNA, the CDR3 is TGTGCCAGCAGCTTGGGGACTCCCGAGACCCAGTACTTC.

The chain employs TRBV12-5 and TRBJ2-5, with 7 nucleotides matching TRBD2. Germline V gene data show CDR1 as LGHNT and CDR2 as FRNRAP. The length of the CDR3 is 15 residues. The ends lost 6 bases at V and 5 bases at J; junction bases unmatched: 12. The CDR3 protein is CASGPGVEGGETQYF. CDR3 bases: TGTGCTAGTGGACCCGGAGTAGAGGGAGGGGAGACCCAGTACTTC.

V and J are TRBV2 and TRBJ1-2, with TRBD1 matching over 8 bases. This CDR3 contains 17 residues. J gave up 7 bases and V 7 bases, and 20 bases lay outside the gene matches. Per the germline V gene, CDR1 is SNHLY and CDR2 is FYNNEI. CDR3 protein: CASNQGARVNPSGGYTF. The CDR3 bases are TGTGCCAGCAACCAGGGGGCCAGGGTAAATCCTTCGGGTGGCTACACCTTC.

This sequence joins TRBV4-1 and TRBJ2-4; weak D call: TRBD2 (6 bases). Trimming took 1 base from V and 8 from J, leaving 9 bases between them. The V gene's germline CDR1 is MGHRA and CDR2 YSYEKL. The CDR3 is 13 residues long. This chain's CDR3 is CASSQAGEDIQYF. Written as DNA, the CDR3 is TGCGCCAGCAGCCAAGCTGGGGAGGACATTCAGTACTTC.

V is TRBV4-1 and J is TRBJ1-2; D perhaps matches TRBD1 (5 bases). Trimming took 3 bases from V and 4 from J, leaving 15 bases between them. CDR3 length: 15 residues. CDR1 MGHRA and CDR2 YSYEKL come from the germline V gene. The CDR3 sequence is CASSQGGPNIYGYTF. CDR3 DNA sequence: TGCGCCAGCAGCCAGGGGGGTCCCAATATCTATGGCTACACCTTC.

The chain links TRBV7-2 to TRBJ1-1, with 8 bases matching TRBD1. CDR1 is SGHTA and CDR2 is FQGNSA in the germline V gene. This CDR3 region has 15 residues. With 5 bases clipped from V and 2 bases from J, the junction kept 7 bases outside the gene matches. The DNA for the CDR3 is TGTGCCAGCAGCCGTAATGGACAGGGAAACACTGAAGCTTTCTTT. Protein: CASSRNGQGNTEAFF.

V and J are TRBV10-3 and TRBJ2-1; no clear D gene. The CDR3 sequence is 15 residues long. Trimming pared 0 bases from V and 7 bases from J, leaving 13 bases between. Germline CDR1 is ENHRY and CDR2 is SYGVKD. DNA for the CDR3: TGTGCCATCAGTGAGTCGTGGGCTCCGACAAATGAGCAGTTCTTC. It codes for CAISESWAPTNEQFF.

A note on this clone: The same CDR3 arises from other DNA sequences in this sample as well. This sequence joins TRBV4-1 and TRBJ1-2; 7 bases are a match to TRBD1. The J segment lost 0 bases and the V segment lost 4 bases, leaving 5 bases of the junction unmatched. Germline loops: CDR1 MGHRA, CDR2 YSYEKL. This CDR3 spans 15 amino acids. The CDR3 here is CASSPQQGSNYGYTF. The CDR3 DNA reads TGCGCCAGCAGCCCGCAACAGGGGTCTAACTATGGCTACACCTTC.

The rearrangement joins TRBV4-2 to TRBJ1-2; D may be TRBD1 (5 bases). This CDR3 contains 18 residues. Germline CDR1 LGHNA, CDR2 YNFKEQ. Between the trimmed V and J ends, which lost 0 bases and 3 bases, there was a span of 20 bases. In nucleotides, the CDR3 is TGTGCCAGCAGCCAAGAAACGCGTTCGGGCAGGGTGGACTATGGCTACACCTTC. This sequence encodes CASSQETRSGRVDYGYTF.

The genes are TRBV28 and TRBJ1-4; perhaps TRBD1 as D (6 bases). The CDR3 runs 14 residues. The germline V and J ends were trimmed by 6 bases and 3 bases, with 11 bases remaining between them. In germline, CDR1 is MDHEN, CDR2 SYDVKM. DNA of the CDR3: TGTGCCAGCAGAAAGGGGGTCCCTAATGAAAAACTGTTTTTT. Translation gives CASRKGVPNEKLFF.